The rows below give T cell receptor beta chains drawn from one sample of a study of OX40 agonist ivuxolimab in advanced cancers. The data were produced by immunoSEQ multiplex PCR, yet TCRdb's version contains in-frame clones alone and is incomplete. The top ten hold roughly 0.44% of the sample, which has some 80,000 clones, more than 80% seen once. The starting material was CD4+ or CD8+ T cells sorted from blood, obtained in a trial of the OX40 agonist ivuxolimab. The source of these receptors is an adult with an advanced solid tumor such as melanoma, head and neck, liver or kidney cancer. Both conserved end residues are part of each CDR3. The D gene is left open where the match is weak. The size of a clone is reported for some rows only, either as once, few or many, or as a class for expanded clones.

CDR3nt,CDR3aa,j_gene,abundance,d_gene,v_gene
TGTGCCAGCAGCTCAGGGGGACGCACAGATACGCAGTATTTT,CASSSGGRTDTQYF,TRBJ2-3,-,TRBD1,TRBV11-2
TGTGCCAGCAGTTTCTCCGGGACAGGGGTTCAGCCCCAGCATTTT,CASSFSGTGVQPQHF,TRBJ1-5,-,TRBD1,TRBV2
TGTGCCAGCAGGTCGACAGGGCCCGCTAACTATGGCTACACCTTC,CASRSTGPANYGYTF,TRBJ1-2,-,TRBD1,TRBV27
TGTGCCAGCAGTTGGAACGGCAATCAGCCCCAGCATTTT,CASSWNGNQPQHF,TRBJ1-5,once,-,TRBV27
TGTGCCAGCAGCCCGATAGGGACAATGAACACTGAAGCTTTCTTT,CASSPIGTMNTEAFF,TRBJ1-1,-,-,TRBV21-1
TGTGCCAGCAGACCCATACGTGGCCCAGGGGGCGAGGAGCAGTACTTC,CASRPIRGPGGEEQYF,TRBJ2-7,few,TRBD1,TRBV11-2
TGTGCCAGCAGTTTCTACAATGAGCAGTTCTTC,CASSFYNEQFF,TRBJ2-1,-,-,TRBV27
TGTGCCAGCAGCTTAGACGGGGTTCAACAAGAGACCCAGTACTTC,CASSLDGVQQETQYF,TRBJ2-5,-,-,TRBV11-1
TGTGCCATCAGATTAACCGGGACAGGTAGCACAGATACGCAGTATTTT,CAIRLTGTGSTDTQYF,TRBJ2-3,-,TRBD1,TRBV10-3
TGTGCCAGCAGTCTCTCAGGAGGCGGAATGCAAATGTTTTTT,CASSLSGGGMQMFF,TRBJ1-4,-,-,TRBV28
TGTGCCAGCAGTTGGGATCTAGCAAGCTCCTACGAGCAGTACTTC,CASSWDLASSYEQYF,TRBJ2-7,-,-,TRBV6-5
TGTGCCAGCAACCCATTACGGGACAGGAGCCCCTATGGCTACACCTTC,CASNPLRDRSPYGYTF,TRBJ1-2,-,TRBD1,TRBV6-6
TGTGCCATCAGTCTCGGGGGCCAAAATAGCAATCAGCCCCAGCATTTT,CAISLGGQNSNQPQHF,TRBJ1-5,few,-,TRBV10-3
TGTGCCAGCAATATCCCCGGGACATCCCATTCTAGCACAGATACGCAGTATTTT,CASNIPGTSHSSTDTQYF,TRBJ2-3,-,-,TRBV2
TGCAGCGTTGAGGGGTTCGACAATGAGCAGTTCTTC,CSVEGFDNEQFF,TRBJ2-1,-,-,TRBV29-1